These T cell receptor beta chains were read from a single sample in a study of blood T cell repertoires in COVID-19. Clones were sequenced by immunoSEQ multiplex PCR, and TCRdb holds only the in-frame ones, with some missing. The data contain roughly 70,000 clones, roughly four fifths of them seen just once; the ten biggest clones take up under 25%. The specimen sequenced was peripheral blood. All receptors derive from a man in his 70s with acute or convalescent COVID-19. CDR3s include the opening cysteine and the closing phenylalanine or tryptophan. D genes are given only for firm matches. Only part of the rows carry a size: once, few, many, or a class if the clone is expanded.

>TRBJ1-1|-|-|TRBV12-3/TRBV12-4
CASNRGASTEAFF
TGTGCCAGCAACCGGGGAGCCAGCACTGAAGCTTTCTTT
>TRBJ2-1|-|-|TRBV6-5
CASSQLAYNEQFF
TGTGCCAGCAGTCAACTAGCCTACAATGAGCAGTTCTTC
>TRBJ2-5|TRBD2|-|TRBV5-6
CASSWREGQETQYF
TGTGCCAGCAGTTGGCGGGAGGGCCAAGAGACCCAGTACTTC
>TRBJ2-7|-|once|TRBV28
CASRSGIYEQYF
TGTGCCAGCAGATCAGGAATCTACGAGCAGTACTTC
>TRBJ1-1|-|-|TRBV27
CASSFSWNTEAFF
TGTGCCAGCAGTTTCTCGTGGAACACTGAAGCTTTCTTT
>TRBJ1-1|-|few|TRBV7-9
CASSPAGSPWAFF
TGTGCCAGCAGCCCCGCGGGATCCCCGTGGGCTTTCTTT
>TRBJ1-3|TRBD1|-|TRBV18
CASSLWQDRGHGNTIYF
TGTGCCAGCTCACTCTGGCAGGACAGGGGTCATGGAAACACCATATATTTT
>TRBJ1-5|-|-|TRBV12-3/TRBV12-4
CASTRTEYQPQHF
TGTGCCAGCACCAGGACAGAATATCAGCCCCAGCATTTT
>TRBJ2-1|-|-|TRBV5-1
CASSLGSTVNEQFF
TGCGCCAGCAGCTTGGGGTCGACAGTGAATGAGCAGTTCTTC
>TRBJ2-7|TRBD1|-|TRBV18
CASSTGTGVREQYF
TGTGCCAGCTCGACCGGGACAGGAGTTCGCGAGCAGTACTTC
>TRBJ2-1|TRBD2|-|TRBV10-3
CAISESRGTSGRGNEQFF
TGTGCCATCAGTGAGTCTAGAGGGACTAGCGGGAGAGGCAATGAGCAGTTCTTC
>TRBJ1-1|-|-|TRBV5-4
CASSSSLMNTEAFF
TGTGCCAGCAGCTCCAGTCTCATGAACACTGAAGCTTTCTTT
>TRBJ2-5|-|-|TRBV7-8
CASSLQRRVAETQYF
TGTGCCAGCAGCTTACAGCGACGGGTAGCGGAGACCCAGTACTTC
>TRBJ1-2|-|few|TRBV18
CASSPDLGVGRYGYTF
TGTGCCAGCTCACCAGACTTAGGGGTCGGAAGGTATGGCTACACCTTC
>TRBJ1-4|TRBD1|large|TRBV4-1
CASSQKTGGEKLFF
TGCGCCAGCAGCCAAAAGACAGGGGGTGAAAAACTGTTTTTT
>TRBJ1-1|TRBD1|-|TRBV14
CASSHLPTGKNTEAFF
TGTGCCAGCAGCCACCTCCCGACAGGGAAGAACACTGAAGCTTTCTTT
>TRBJ1-6|TRBD1|-|TRBV15
CATSRYTGGDSPLHF
TGTGCCACCAGCAGATACACAGGGGGCGACTCACCCCTCCACTTT
>TRBJ2-1|TRBD1|-|TRBV7-3
CASSRQGAENEQFF
TGTGCCAGCAGCCGACAGGGGGCCGAAAATGAGCAGTTCTTC